The 30 T cell receptor beta chains in this list originate from one sample, sequenced in a study of CD8 T cells in ankylosing spondylitis. Each CDR3 protein gets one entry after TCRdb re-called the 5' RACE reads with MiXCR. The table lists more than 250,000 distinct CDR3 sequences, roughly 12% of them singletons, with roughly 9% in the top ten. Sequencing was done on a sample of blood, either unsorted or a sorted T cell fraction (not recorded which). These receptor sequences come from a female donor with ankylosing spondylitis or in good health (not recorded which).

Regarding this clonotype: This could be a read error, since a much larger clone is one nucleotide away. The rearrangement links TRBV20-1 to TRBJ1-6; the D gene is possibly TRBD1 (5 bases). CDR3 length: 14 amino acids. Per the germline V gene, CDR1 is DFQATT and CDR2 is SNEGSKA (reference sequence). The germline V and J ends were trimmed by 6 bases and 8 bases, with 17 bases remaining between them. The DNA for the CDR3 is TGCAGTGCCCTCGACAGAAATATGTATTCACCCCTCCACTTT. Translation gives CSALDRNMYSPLHF.

This clonotype was recorded at least ten times. Written as DNA, the CDR3 is TGCAGTGCTGCTAACAATGAGCAGTTCTTC. Encoded protein: CSAANNEQFF. This chain links TRBV20-1 with TRBJ2-1; D gene unclear. This CDR3 spans 10 amino acids. V dropped 5 bases and J dropped 5 bases, with 4 bases sitting between them. Germline lookup yields CDR1 DFQATT and CDR2 SNEGSKA (reference sequence).

This clonotype came up a few times. J is TRBJ1-2 and V is TRBV27; TRBD1 matches 8 bases. CDR3 length: 16 residues. Germline CDR1 and CDR2: MNHEY and SMNVEV (reference sequence). The trim removed 6 bases at V and 4 bases at J, leaving 13 bases unmatched. CDR3 sequence (DNA): TGTGCCAGCAGGGAAAATGGACAGGGCTTTAGCTATGGCTACACCTTC. This sequence encodes CASRENGQGFSYGYTF.

This clonotype showed up just a few times. This rearrangement joins TRBV12-3 or TRBV12-4 to TRBJ1-2; D remains ambiguous. This CDR3 region has 11 residues. The V and J ends lost 4 bases and 4 bases respectively, with 4 bases between them. As DNA, the CDR3 is TGTGCCAGCAGTTCTCTCTATGGCTACACCTTC. Residues: CASSSLYGYTF.

This clonotype appeared a few times. The rearrangement links TRBV30 to TRBJ1-6; D ambiguous. The ends were cut back, 2 bases at V and 8 bases at J, with 10 bases in the middle. Germline CDR1 GTSNPN, CDR2 SVGIG (reference sequence). The CDR3 totals 13 residues. The CDR3 reads CAWSTSIDSPLHF. In DNA form, the CDR3 reads TGTGCCTGGAGTACTTCCATTGATTCACCCCTCCACTTT. The full variable domain, completed using reference TRBV30 and TRBJ1-6, is SQTIHQWPATLVQPVGSPLSLECTVEGTSNPNLYWYRQAAGRGLQLLFYSVGIGQISSEVPQNLSASRPQDRQFILSSKKLLLSDSGFYLCAWSTSIDSPLHFGNGTRLTVT.

This clonotype was picked up many times. This CDR3 reads CASSLLGIDTQYF. CDR3 in DNA: TGCGCCAGCAGCTTGCTTGGGATAGATACGCAGTATTTT. This chain joins TRBV5-1 and TRBJ2-3; no firm D call. The CDR3 sequence is 13 residues long. Germline CDR1 is SGHRS and CDR2 is YFSETQ. V dropped 1 base and J dropped 5 bases, with 8 bases sitting between them.

This clonotype was found many times. At one of its ends the junction is not consistent with the germline gene, which may arise from a read error. The rearrangement joins TRBV5-1 to TRBJ2-5, with D unresolved. Germline-derived CDR1 and CDR2 are SGHRS and YFSETQ. This CDR3 region has 13 residues. CDR3 bases: TGCGCCAGCACCTTGGAAAGCCGGGAGACCCAGTACTTC. It encodes CASTLESRETQYF.

The chain recombines TRBV7-2 with TRBJ2-1; TRBD2 might be the D (6 bases). The CDR3 is 16 amino acids. Trimming took off 5 bases at V and 2 bases at J, with 16 bases between the two ends. CDR1 SGHTA and CDR2 FQGNSA come from the germline V gene. The CDR3: CASSPLGGPAYNEQFF. As DNA, the CDR3 is TGTGCCAGCAGCCCTCTCGGAGGGCCGGCCTACAATGAGCAGTTCTTC.

The chain is built from TRBV7-8 and TRBJ2-1; 8 bases are shared with TRBD1. The CDR3 has 19 residues. V was pared by 4 bases and J by 0 bases, with 14 bases of the junction left unmatched. CDR1 and CDR2 from the germline V gene are SGHVS and FQNEAQ. Here the CDR3 reads CASSSKTVDRVNSYNEQFF. In nucleotides, the CDR3 is TGTGCCAGCAGCTCAAAAACCGTGGACAGGGTGAACTCCTACAATGAGCAGTTCTTC. Filled out from reference TRBV7-8 and TRBJ2-1, the complete variable domain reads GAGVSQSPRYKVAKRGQDVALRCDPISGHVSLFWYQQALGQGPEFLTYFQNEAQLDKSGLPSDRFFAERPEGSVSTLKIQRTQQEDSAVYLCASSSKTVDRVNSYNEQFFGPGTRLTVL.

The chain combines TRBV15 with TRBJ2-7; 9 nucleotides match TRBD2. The CDR3 covers 14 residues. The V gene end was trimmed by 4 bases and the J gene end by 2 bases; junction bases not matched to a gene: 3. From germline, CDR1 is LNHNV and CDR2 YYDKDF (reference sequence). The CDR3 sequence: CATSIAGAPYEQYF. The CDR3 coding sequence is TGTGCCACCAGCATAGCGGGAGCTCCCTACGAGCAGTACTTC.

This clonotype was recorded a few times. The CDR3 sequence: CASSQDKHPGTGYTGELFF. In DNA form, the CDR3 reads TGTGCCAGCAGCCAAGATAAGCATCCCGGGACAGGGTACACCGGGGAGCTGTTTTTT. This rearrangement joins TRBV14 to TRBJ2-2; TRBD1 matches 9 bases. Germline V CDR1 and CDR2: SGHDN, FVKESK. Unmatched junction bases numbered 11, after V lost 0 bases and J lost 3 bases. There are 19 residues in the CDR3.

The chain joins TRBV7-9 to TRBJ1-5, with 7 positions matching TRBD1. CDR1 is SEHNR, CDR2 FQNEAQ, per germline (reference sequence). The length of the CDR3 is 13 residues. After removal of 7 bases from V and 1 base from J, the junction contained 1 base not matched to a gene. The CDR3 reads CASTQGSNQPQHF. DNA for the CDR3: TGTGCCAGCACACAGGGGAGCAATCAGCCCCAGCATTTT.

This clonotype was recorded many times. This chain uses TRBV29-1 with TRBJ2-5; D might be TRBD2 (5 bases). Per germline, CDR1 SQVTM and CDR2 ANQGSEA. Trimming took 4 bases from V and 5 from J, leaving 14 bases between them. This CDR3 is built from 13 residues. The CDR3 here is CSVAGVGSETQYF. The CDR3 nucleotides are TGCAGCGTTGCCGGGGTTGGTTCGGAGACCCAGTACTTC.

This clonotype showed up many times. The CDR3 is CASRPGQGNNSPLHF. The DNA of the CDR3 is TGTGCCAGCAGACCTGGACAGGGCAATAATTCACCCCTCCACTTT. The gene calls are TRBV6-1 and TRBJ1-6; 8 bases agree with TRBD1. The CDR3 has 15 amino acids. The V segment lost 6 bases and the J segment 5 bases; nucleotides outside the gene matches: 6. Germline lookup yields CDR1 MNHNS and CDR2 SASEGT.

The sample holds a few counts of this clonotype. V gene TRBV7-9 combines with J gene TRBJ1-5; D is ambiguous. Trimming shortened V by 3 bases and J by 8 bases, and 8 bases separated the two germline ends. The CDR3 length is 12 residues. The V gene's germline CDR1 is SEHNR and CDR2 FQNEAQ (reference sequence). CDR3 in DNA: TGTGCCAGCAGCTTTAATAATGAGCCCCAGCATTTT. This translates into CASSFNNEPQHF.

The chain uses TRBV5-1 and TRBJ2-2; TRBD1 agrees at 8 bases. Germline V lookup: CDR1 SGHRS, CDR2 YFSETQ. The J segment lost 4 bases and the V segment lost 4 bases, leaving 9 bases of the junction unmatched. The CDR3 loop spans 16 amino acids. The CDR3 DNA reads as TGCGCCAGCAGCAGCAGCAGGGGGCGAGTCACCGGGGAGCTGTTTTTT. Residues: CASSSSRGRVTGELFF.

This clonotype was recorded many times. V gene TRBV20-1 combines with J gene TRBJ2-1; 11 nucleotides agree with TRBD2. Trimming removed 3 bases from V and 5 bases from J; junction bases left unmatched: 12. The CDR3 length is 17 residues. CDR1 and CDR2 (germline): DFQATT, SNEGSKA (reference sequence). This CDR3 is CSASTTSGIYWDNEQFF. Here the CDR3 DNA reads TGCAGTGCTAGTACGACTAGCGGGATCTATTGGGACAATGAGCAGTTCTTC.

The chain combines TRBV25-1 with TRBJ2-7; 7 positions agree with TRBD1. There are 15 residues in the CDR3. The junction had 5 bases not matched to a gene; V was cut back by 1 base and J by 2 bases. Germline V lookup: CDR1 MGHDK, CDR2 SYGVNS. The CDR3 here is CASSEFGTVTYEQYF. CDR3 bases: TGTGCCAGCAGTGAATTCGGGACAGTGACCTACGAGCAGTACTTC.

This clonotype was recorded at least ten times. The chain uses TRBV5-1 and TRBJ2-1; 9 nucleotides agree with TRBD2. The germline gives CDR1 SGHRS, CDR2 YFSETQ. The CDR3 has 12 amino acids. V dropped 4 bases and J dropped 10; count of bases not matched to a gene: 3. The DNA of the CDR3 is TGCGCCAGCAGCCTCGGGACTAGCGAGCAGTTCTTC. Its translation is CASSLGTSEQFF.

At least ten counts were recorded for this clonotype. The V call is TRBV7-2, the J call TRBJ2-2, with D possibly matching TRBD1 (6 bases). This CDR3 comprises 16 residues. The germline CDR1 and CDR2 sequences are SGHTA and FQGNSA. V lost 0 bases and J 3 bases, leaving 11 bases between the germline ends. The CDR3 bases are TGTGCCAGCAGCTTAGCTGGACAGCCTTACACCGGGGAGCTGTTTTTT. It translates to CASSLAGQPYTGELFF.

V gene TRBV20-1 combines with J gene TRBJ2-7; 7 bases are a match to TRBD2. CDR1 and CDR2 (germline): DFQATT, SNEGSKA (reference sequence). The CDR3 has 14 residues. V gave up 0 bases and J gave up 2 bases; unmatched junction bases: 4. CDR3 loop: CSARDQGRAYEQYF. CDR3 coding DNA: TGCAGTGCTAGAGATCAAGGGAGGGCCTACGAGCAGTACTTC.

This chain connects TRBV10-3 to TRBJ2-6; TRBD2 aligns across 9 bases. The CDR3 contains 16 residues. Germline CDR1 reads ENHRY; CDR2 reads SYGVKD. Trimming cost V 9 bases and J 3 bases; bases outside gene matches: 9. The DNA for the CDR3 is TGTGCCATAGGTGGTAGCGGGAGAGGTGGGGCCAACGTCCTGACTTTC. Protein product: CAIGGSGRGGANVLTF.

There are many counts of this clonotype. J is TRBJ2-5 and V is TRBV28, with TRBD2 matching over 10 bases. CDR3 length equals 17 residues. Germline-derived CDR1 and CDR2 are MDHEN and SYDVKM. Germline trimming cut 3 bases from V and 8 bases from J; bases unmatched to any gene: 15. The CDR3 spells CASSLVPPGLAPGTQYF. The CDR3 nucleotides read TGTGCCAGCAGTTTGGTCCCACCGGGACTAGCGCCCGGCACCCAGTACTTC.

This rearrangement joins TRBV30 to TRBJ1-1; 7 positions match TRBD1. V dropped 3 bases and J dropped 1; count of bases not matched to a gene: 5. Per the germline V gene, CDR1 is GTSNPN and CDR2 is SVGIG (reference sequence). The CDR3 totals 14 residues. The CDR3 sequence: CAWRPDRPNTEAFF. The CDR3 DNA reads as TGTGCCTGGAGGCCGGACAGGCCGAACACTGAAGCTTTCTTT.

This clonotype was detected ten times or more. The rearrangement uses TRBV12-3 or TRBV12-4 and TRBJ2-2; D is uncertain. The CDR3 contains 15 residues. V was pared by 0 bases and J by 1 base, with 6 bases between. The chain's CDR3 is CASSLARRNTGELFF. As DNA, the CDR3 is TGTGCCAGCAGTTTAGCGCGCAGGAACACCGGGGAGCTGTTTTTT.

As to this clonotype: A read error may explain this, as a much larger clone is one base away. V usage is TRBV20-1 and J usage is TRBJ2-1; D call uncertain. Germline V gives CDR1 DFQATT, CDR2 SNEGSKA (reference sequence). The CDR3 is 11 amino acids. The CDR3 sequence is CIARSKAEQFF. CDR3 DNA sequence: TGCATTGCTAGGTCGAAGGCCGAGCAGTTCTTC.

This clonotype was seen many times. The chain carries TRBV27 and TRBJ2-7, with a possible D match to TRBD2 (6 bases). The V and J ends lost 2 bases and 2 bases respectively, with 10 bases between them. The CDR3 length is 14 residues. Germline CDR1 reads MNHEY; CDR2 reads SMNVEV (reference sequence). CDR3 nucleotide sequence: TGTGCCAGCAGTTTAGGGGGGTTGCCCTACGAGCAGTACTTC. Translating gives CASSLGGLPYEQYF.

V is TRBV29-1 and J is TRBJ2-7; TRBD1 agrees at 8 bases. Germline CDR1 and CDR2: SQVTM and ANQGSEA. The trim removed 6 bases at V and 8 bases at J, leaving 6 bases unmatched. The CDR3 extends over 11 amino acids. The DNA for the CDR3 is TGCAGCGTATCAACAGGGGGTAAGCAGTACTTC. This sequence encodes CSVSTGGKQYF.

This clonotype was recorded many times. The chain links TRBV5-1 to TRBJ1-5; TRBD1 might be the D (5 bases). The CDR3 is 13 amino acids. V was cut by 5 bases and J by 4 bases, with 10 bases left in between. Per germline, CDR1 SGHRS and CDR2 YFSETQ. CDR3 bases: TGCGCCAGCAGTTCGGGGCAGAATCAGCCCCAGCATTTT. It encodes CASSSGQNQPQHF. Complete variable domain (other parts from reference TRBV5-1 and TRBJ1-5): KAGVTQTPRYLIKTRGQQVTLSCSPISGHRSVSWYQQTPGQGLQFLFEYFSETQRNKGNFPGRFSGRQFSNSRSEMNVSTLELGDSALYLCASSSGQNQPQHFGDGTRLSIL.

This clonotype was counted between two and nine times. V usage is TRBV6-2 or TRBV6-3 and J usage is TRBJ1-6, with D unresolved. V lost 2 bases and J lost 7, with 12 bases in between. Germline V CDR1 and CDR2: MNHEY, SVGEGT. This CDR3 has 15 amino acids. The CDR3 DNA is TGTGCCAGCAGTTACCCGAGGGCGGGAAATTCACCCCTCCACTTT. Its translation: CASSYPRAGNSPLHF.